The 16 T cell receptor beta chains given below trace back to one sample, sequenced in a study of CD8 T cells in ankylosing spondylitis. TCRdb passed the 5' RACE reads through MiXCR, listing each CDR3 protein once. This table holds 30,000 to 45,000 distinct CDR3 sequences, over 5.5% found once. The material sequenced was blood, either unsorted or a sorted T cell fraction (not recorded which). The receptor source for this set is a male donor with ankylosing spondylitis or in good health (not recorded which).

The chain couples TRBV13 to TRBJ2-7, with a possible D match to TRBD2 (6 bases). V lost 6 bases, J lost 3 bases, and 18 bases lay in between. The CDR3 sequence is 15 residues long. Germline V gene lookup returns CDR1 PRHDT and CDR2 FYEKMQ (reference sequence). The DNA for the CDR3 is TGTGCCAGCAGTCCTACTAGCCCAAGACACTACGAGCAGTACTTC. It specifies CASSPTSPRHYEQYF.

This clonotype was recorded many times. V and J are TRBV6-5 and TRBJ2-5; D is perhaps TRBD1 (6 bases). The CDR3 consists of 16 residues. Germline V gene lookup returns CDR1 MNHEY and CDR2 SVGAGI. V lost 2 bases, J lost 9 bases, and 22 bases lay in between. DNA for the CDR3: TGTGCCAGCAGTTACCCGAATACAGGGTATGGCAGGGCCCAGTACTTC. This sequence encodes CASSYPNTGYGRAQYF.

This clonotype was counted at least ten times. This sequence joins TRBV28 and TRBJ2-3; either TRBD1 or TRBD2 may supply D (6 bases each). There are 16 residues in the CDR3. Per the germline V gene, CDR1 is MDHEN and CDR2 is SYDVKM. Trimming removed 4 bases at V and 2 bases at J, with 16 bases between. CDR3 amino acids: CASSSAGHQNTDTQYF. The CDR3 DNA follows: TGTGCCAGCAGTTCCGCGGGACACCAGAACACAGATACGCAGTATTTT.

This clonotype was counted many times. The gene calls are TRBV27 and TRBJ2-4, with D perhaps TRBD1 (5 bases). V was trimmed by 5 bases and J by 2 bases, leaving 25 bases between them. Germline CDR1 is MNHEY and CDR2 is SMNVEV (reference sequence). This CDR3 comprises 19 residues. CDR3 nucleotide sequence: TGTGCCAGCAGTCCAATATCCTGGTCAGGGCCCTCTCCCAAAAACATTCAGTACTTC. It encodes CASSPISWSGPSPKNIQYF.

This clonotype has a handful of counts. The chain couples TRBV6-4 to TRBJ2-1; D is undetermined. In germline, CDR1 is MRHNA, CDR2 SNTAGT. The V end was cut by 5 bases, the J end by 6 bases, with 17 bases between. This CDR3 has 15 residues. The CDR3, as DNA: TGTGCCAGCAGTCAAGGCGACTCGAGGTCCAATGAGCAGTTCTTC. Translated: CASSQGDSRSNEQFF.

In its sample, this clonotype was seen many times. CDR3 amino acids: CSARDRVLGVSGELFF. CDR3 sequence (DNA): TGCAGTGCTAGAGATCGCGTCCTAGGAGTCAGCGGGGAGCTGTTTTTT. The chain has TRBV20-1 and TRBJ2-2; D is uncertain. V was cut by 0 bases and J by 7 bases, with 18 bases left in between. This CDR3 spans 16 amino acids. Germline CDR1 reads DFQATT; CDR2 reads SNEGSKA (reference sequence).

This clonotype showed up many times. The rearrangement joins TRBV14 to TRBJ1-2; D remains ambiguous. Germline-derived CDR1 and CDR2 are SGHDN and FVKESK. CDR3 length: 13 residues. V shed 1 base and J shed 5 bases, with 8 bases lying between them. The CDR3 bases are TGTGCCAGCAGCCAAGGGAACTCGTATGGCTACACCTTC. Translating gives CASSQGNSYGYTF.

This clonotype was recorded a few times. A much larger clone sits a single nucleotide away, making a read error possible. The rearrangement uses TRBV19 and TRBJ1-5; TRBD1 matches at 7 bases. Germline CDR1 reads LNHDA; CDR2 reads SQIVND (reference sequence). The CDR3 covers 18 residues. Here the CDR3 DNA reads TGTGCCAGTAGTCTAGAAGGACAGGTGAAGGCCCGCAATCAGCCCCAGCATTTT. Amino acid sequence: CASSLEGQVKARNQPQHF.

This clonotype was detected only a few times. The gene calls are TRBV21-1 and TRBJ2-6; the D call of TRBD1 is as the table states it, not checked on the DNA. TRBV21-1 counts as a pseudogene. The CDR3 runs to 15 residues. The CDR3 spells CASSKQGTGANVLTF. CDR3 nucleotide sequence: TGTGCCAGCAGTAAACAGGGTACTGGGGCCAACGTCCTGACTTTC.

A note on this clonotype: It may be a read error: a sequence one base away is much more abundant. The gene calls are TRBV29-1 and TRBJ2-3; unclear D gene. This CDR3 has 13 residues. Germline loops: CDR1 SQVTM, CDR2 ANQGSEA. Trimming stripped 0 bases from V and 8 bases from J, with 12 bases between. Here the CDR3 reads CSVEEASAATQYF. As DNA, the CDR3 is TGCAGCGTTGAAGAGGCCAGCGCAGCTACGCAGTATTTT.

This clonotype was observed at least ten times. The chain links TRBV5-1 to TRBJ2-1; 7 bases align to TRBD1. The V gene end was trimmed by 4 bases and the J gene end by 7 bases; junction bases not matched to a gene: 5. The CDR3 covers 13 residues. Germline V gene lookup returns CDR1 SGHRS and CDR2 YFSETQ. In DNA form, the CDR3 reads TGCGCCAGCAGCCCGGAGACAGGGAATGAGCAGTTCTTC. This codes for CASSPETGNEQFF.

This clonotype has ten or more counts. The chain recombines TRBV7-9 with TRBJ1-6; D may be TRBD1 (5 bases). Trimming took off 3 bases at V and 5 bases at J, with 14 bases between the two ends. Germline V gene sequence: CDR1 SEHNR, CDR2 FQNEAQ (reference sequence). The CDR3 contains 16 residues. The CDR3 bases are TGTGCCAGCAGCTTCTCTACGGGGGATGATAATTCACCCCTCCACTTT. This sequence encodes CASSFSTGDDNSPLHF.

This clonotype was seen many times. The V gene is TRBV4-3, the J gene TRBJ2-6, with no clear D. The CDR3 spans 17 residues. V lost 0 bases and J 0 bases, leaving 9 bases between the germline ends. The germline V gene has CDR1 LGHNA and CDR2 YSLEER. The CDR3: CASSQDRPSSGANVLTF. CDR3 in DNA: TGCGCCAGCAGCCAAGACAGGCCTAGCTCTGGGGCCAACGTCCTGACTTTC.

The table lists this clonotype with many counts. The rearrangement joins TRBV7-2 to TRBJ1-1; maybe TRBD1 (6 bases). This CDR3 has 15 amino acids. The V gene's germline CDR1 is SGHTA and CDR2 FQGNSA. V lost 3 bases, J lost 0 bases, and 11 bases lay in between. CDR3 nucleotides: TGTGCCAGCAGCTTGGGGACACTAATGAACACTGAAGCTTTCTTT. It translates to CASSLGTLMNTEAFF.

This clonotype has more than one count but fewer than ten. The V call is TRBV5-1, the J call TRBJ2-5, with a tentative D call TRBD1 (5 bases). The CDR3 length is 14 residues. Germline CDR1 SGHRS, CDR2 YFSETQ. V shed 1 base and J shed 5 bases, with 12 bases lying between them. Here the CDR3 reads CASSLSRARETQYF. The CDR3 DNA follows: TGCGCCAGCAGCTTGAGCAGGGCCCGGGAGACCCAGTACTTC.

This clonotype was seen many times. The V and J genes are TRBV7-2 and TRBJ2-2, with 11 bases fitting TRBD2. CDR3 size: 16 residues. CDR1 is SGHTA, CDR2 FQGNSA, per germline. The J segment lost 2 bases and the V segment lost 6 bases, leaving 5 bases of the junction unmatched. The CDR3 DNA reads TGTGCCAGCAGTTCCCGACTAGCGGGAAACACCGGGGAGCTGTTTTTT. Protein sequence: CASSSRLAGNTGELFF.